These T cell receptor beta chains were read from a single sample in a study of blood T cell repertoires in COVID-19. TCRdb keeps only in-frame clones here, not all; method: immunoSEQ multiplex PCR. In the table there are over 150,000 clones, 81% of which are singletons. Sequenced input: peripheral blood. The receptors here all came from a woman over 75 with COVID-19, enrolled during active disease. Each CDR3 is given with its conserved first and last residue. The D gene is left open where the match is weak. Clone sizes are given selectively: once, few, many, or a class where the clone is expanded.

D gene,J gene,clone size,V gene,CDR3 length,CDR3 protein,CDR3 DNA
TRBD1,TRBJ2-7,once,TRBV2,14,CASRRGQGFGEQYF,TGTGCCAGCAGAAGAGGACAGGGGTTCGGCGAGCAGTACTTC
-,TRBJ1-1,-,TRBV30,14,CAWSRGGVSTEAFF,TGTGCCTGGAGCCGCGGGGGGGTGAGCACTGAAGCTTTCTTT
-,TRBJ2-1,-,TRBV29-1,14,CSVERGNSYNEQFF,TGCAGCGTTGAACGGGGGAACTCCTACAATGAGCAGTTCTTC
TRBD1,TRBJ1-2,-,TRBV3-1/TRBV3-2,15,CASSQANRGTYGYTF,TGTGCCAGCAGCCAAGCTAACAGGGGGACCTATGGCTACACCTTC
-,TRBJ1-1,-,TRBV18,15,CASSPSSAMNTEAFF,TGTGCCAGCTCACCTAGCTCAGCTATGAACACTGAAGCTTTCTTT
-,TRBJ1-5,-,TRBV19,15,CASSRLGAGDQPQHF,TGTGCCAGTAGTAGGCTGGGGGCAGGTGATCAGCCCCAGCATTTT
-,TRBJ2-7,-,TRBV3-1/TRBV3-2,15,CASSQDTGREGEQYF,TGTGCCAGCAGCCAAGATACGGGCAGGGAAGGCGAGCAGTACTTC
-,TRBJ1-2,-,TRBV4-1,13,CATRDSPNYGYTF,TGCGCCACAAGAGACAGCCCTAACTATGGCTACACCTTC
-,TRBJ2-6,-,TRBV10-3,14,CAISVGGETNVLTF,TGTGCCATCAGTGTGGGAGGCGAGACCAACGTCCTGACTTTC
TRBD1,TRBJ1-4,-,TRBV24-1,15,CATSDTGTGGEKLFF,TGTGCCACCAGTGACACCGGGACAGGTGGTGAAAAACTGTTTTTT
-,TRBJ2-7,-,TRBV2,14,CASSEENYLGEQYF,TGTGCCAGCAGTGAAGAGAATTACCTAGGCGAGCAGTACTTC
TRBD1,TRBJ1-2,once,TRBV2,15,CASSEARQGYYGYTF,TGTGCCAGCAGTGAAGCAAGACAGGGGTACTATGGCTACACCTTC
-,TRBJ1-2,-,TRBV19,15,CASSIGPITNYGYTF,TGTGCCAGTAGTATTGGGCCTATAACTAACTATGGCTACACCTTC
TRBD1,TRBJ1-1,few,TRBV28,16,CASSLRQGAFNTEAFF,TGTGCCAGCAGTTTAAGGCAGGGGGCGTTTAACACTGAAGCTTTCTTT
TRBD2,TRBJ2-3,-,TRBV27,13,CASRGASGRTQYF,TGTGCCTCCCGGGGGGCTAGCGGGAGAACGCAGTATTTT
TRBD1,TRBJ1-1,-,TRBV5-6,14,CASRARGRNTEAFF,TGTGCCAGCAGGGCCAGGGGGCGGAACACTGAAGCTTTCTTT
TRBD2,TRBJ2-5,-,TRBV7-6,15,CASSVLAAAGGTQYF,TGTGCCAGCAGCGTTCTCGCTGCTGCGGGGGGGACCCAGTACTTC
-,TRBJ1-2,-,TRBV6-6,14,CASSYGQGSYGYTF,TGTGCCAGCAGTTACGGGCAGGGGAGCTATGGCTACACCTTC
TRBD1,TRBJ1-5,-,TRBV7-7,13,CASSQDRDQPQHF,TGTGCCAGCAGCCAGGACAGGGATCAGCCCCAGCATTTT
-,TRBJ1-2,-,TRBV7-2,13,CASSSQGYYGYTF,TGTGCCAGCAGCTCTCAGGGGTACTATGGCTACACCTTC
-,TRBJ1-1,-,TRBV2,13,CASKGQIGTEAFF,TGTGCCAGCAAGGGACAAATCGGGACTGAAGCTTTCTTT
-,TRBJ1-2,few,TRBV12-3/TRBV12-4,13,CASSLREPYGYTF,TGTGCCAGCAGTTTGCGGGAACCCTATGGCTACACCTTC
TRBD2,TRBJ2-1,-,TRBV27,19,CASSFLGVGAGVGYNEQFF,TGTGCCAGCAGTTTTCTTGGGGTGGGAGCGGGAGTGGGATACAATGAGCAGTTCTTC
-,TRBJ2-1,-,TRBV7-2,17,CASSSHLLATGNNEQFF,TGTGCCAGCAGCTCACACCTCCTAGCGACGGGGAACAATGAGCAGTTCTTC
-,TRBJ2-1,-,TRBV10-3,16,CAISALTGLYYNEQFF,TGTGCCATCAGTGCCTTAACGGGACTTTATTACAATGAGCAGTTCTTC
TRBD1,TRBJ1-2,-,TRBV2,15,CASRRGQGRNYGYTF,TGTGCCAGCAGACGGGGACAGGGTCGAAACTATGGCTACACCTTC
TRBD1,TRBJ1-2,-,TRBV12-3/TRBV12-4,13,CASSPDRAGGYTF,TGTGCCAGCAGTCCCGACAGGGCGGGTGGCTACACCTTC
TRBD1,TRBJ2-1,once,TRBV5-1,16,CASSLAVTGGYNEQFF,TGCGCCAGCAGCTTGGCCGTGACAGGGGGCTACAATGAGCAGTTCTTC
-,TRBJ2-3,-,TRBV11-2,16,CASSLVWRHGTDTQYF,TGTGCCAGCAGCTTAGTCTGGAGGCACGGGACAGATACGCAGTATTTT
TRBD1,TRBJ1-5,-,TRBV29-1,19,CSVVIGTGWRGGGNQPQHF,TGCAGCGTCGTCATCGGGACAGGGTGGAGAGGGGGCGGCAATCAGCCCCAGCATTTT
-,TRBJ1-4,-,TRBV28,12,CASRQGLGKLFF,TGTGCCTCGCGGCAGGGGTTAGGGAAACTGTTTTTT
TRBD1,TRBJ1-6,-,TRBV27,18,CASSPGQGAGHRNSPLHF,TGTGCCAGCAGCCCGGGACAGGGGGCTGGTCACCGTAATTCACCCCTCCACTTT
TRBD1,TRBJ1-3,once,TRBV19,14,CASSPQGSGNTIYF,TGTGCCAGTAGTCCACAGGGGTCTGGAAACACCATATATTTT
-,TRBJ2-7,-,TRBV28,12,CASSSYSYEQYF,TGTGCCAGCAGTTCCTACAGCTACGAGCAGTACTTC
TRBD1,TRBJ2-7,-,TRBV7-7,14,CASSHDRGSYEQYF,TGTGCTAGCAGCCATGACAGGGGGTCCTACGAGCAGTACTTC
TRBD1,TRBJ1-1,-,TRBV2,15,CASSERTGGWTEAFF,TGTGCCAGCAGTGAGCGGACAGGAGGATGGACTGAAGCTTTCTTT
-,TRBJ2-3,-,TRBV7-9,15,CASSLLSGSTDTQYF,TGTGCCAGCAGCTTACTCAGCGGTAGCACAGATACGCAGTATTTT
TRBD2,TRBJ2-7,-,TRBV28,17,CASSTPGTSGNSYEQYF,TGTGCCAGCAGTACACCCGGGACTAGCGGGAACTCCTACGAGCAGTACTTC
TRBD2,TRBJ2-7,few,TRBV2,18,CASRGLPGLAGGSHEQYF,TGTGCCAGCAGAGGCTTACCGGGACTAGCGGGAGGTTCCCACGAGCAGTACTTC
TRBD2,TRBJ2-1,once,TRBV28,20,CASSFPGLAGYHYSYNEQFF,TGTGCCAGCAGTTTCCCCGGACTAGCGGGATACCACTACTCCTACAATGAGCAGTTCTTC
-,TRBJ2-7,once,TRBV5-5,16,CASTPRHSEGDYEQYF,TGTGCCAGCACCCCTCGGCACTCCGAAGGAGACTACGAGCAGTACTTC